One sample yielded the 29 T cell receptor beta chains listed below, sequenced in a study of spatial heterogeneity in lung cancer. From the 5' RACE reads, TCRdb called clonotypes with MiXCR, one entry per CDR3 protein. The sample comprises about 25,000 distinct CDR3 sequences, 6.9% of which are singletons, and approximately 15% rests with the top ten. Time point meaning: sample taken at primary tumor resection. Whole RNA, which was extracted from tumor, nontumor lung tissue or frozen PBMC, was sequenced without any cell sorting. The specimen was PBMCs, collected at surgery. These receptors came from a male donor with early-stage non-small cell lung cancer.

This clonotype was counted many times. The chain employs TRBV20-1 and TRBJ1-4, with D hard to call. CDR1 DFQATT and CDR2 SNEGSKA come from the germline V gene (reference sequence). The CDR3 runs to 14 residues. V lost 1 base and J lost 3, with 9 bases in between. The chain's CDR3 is CSARATSSNEKLFF. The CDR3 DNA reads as TGCAGTGCTAGAGCGACGTCGTCTAATGAAAAACTGTTTTTT.

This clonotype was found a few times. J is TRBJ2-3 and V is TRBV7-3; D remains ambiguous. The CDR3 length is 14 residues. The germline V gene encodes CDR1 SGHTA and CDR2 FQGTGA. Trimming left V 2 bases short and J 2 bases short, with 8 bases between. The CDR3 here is CASSLGGPTDTQYF. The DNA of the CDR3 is TGTGCCAGCAGCTTAGGTGGGCCCACAGATACGCAGTATTTT.

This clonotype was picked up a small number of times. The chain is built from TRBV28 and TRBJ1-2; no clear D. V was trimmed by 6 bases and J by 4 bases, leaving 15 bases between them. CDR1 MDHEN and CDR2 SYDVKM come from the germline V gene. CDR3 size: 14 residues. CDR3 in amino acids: CASSPGPLGYGYTF. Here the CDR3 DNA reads TGTGCCAGCAGCCCCGGGCCTTTGGGCTATGGCTACACCTTC.

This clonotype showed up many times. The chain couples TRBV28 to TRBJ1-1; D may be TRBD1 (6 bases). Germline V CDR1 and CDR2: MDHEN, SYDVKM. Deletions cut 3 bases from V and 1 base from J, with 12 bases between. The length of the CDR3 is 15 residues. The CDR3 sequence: CASSFPSGANTEAFF. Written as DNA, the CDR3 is TGTGCCAGCAGTTTCCCCTCAGGGGCGAACACTGAAGCTTTCTTT.

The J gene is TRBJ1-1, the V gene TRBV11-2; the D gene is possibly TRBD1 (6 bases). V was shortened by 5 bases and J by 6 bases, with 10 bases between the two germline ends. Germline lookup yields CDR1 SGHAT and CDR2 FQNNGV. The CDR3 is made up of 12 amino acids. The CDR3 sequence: CASSRTEAEAFF. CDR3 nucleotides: TGTGCCAGCAGCAGGACAGAGGCTGAAGCTTTCTTT. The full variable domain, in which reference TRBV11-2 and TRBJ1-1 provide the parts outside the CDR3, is EAGVAQSPRYKIIEKRQSVAFWCNPISGHATLYWYQQILGQGPKLLIQFQNNGVVDDSQLPKDRFSAERLKGVDSTLKIQPAKLEDSAVYLCASSRTEAEAFFGQGTRLTVV.

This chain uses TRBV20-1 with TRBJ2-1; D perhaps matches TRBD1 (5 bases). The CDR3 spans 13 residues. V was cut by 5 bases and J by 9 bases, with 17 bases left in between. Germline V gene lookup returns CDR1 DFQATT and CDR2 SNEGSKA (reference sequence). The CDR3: CSAVLGQGIEQFF. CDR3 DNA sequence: TGCAGTGCTGTCTTGGGGCAGGGCATTGAGCAGTTCTTC.

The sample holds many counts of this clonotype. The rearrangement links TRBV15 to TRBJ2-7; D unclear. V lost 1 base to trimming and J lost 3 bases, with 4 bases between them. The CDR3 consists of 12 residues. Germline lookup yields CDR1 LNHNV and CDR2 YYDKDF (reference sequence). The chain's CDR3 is CATSRGGYEQYF. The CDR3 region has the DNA TGTGCCACCAGCAGAGGTGGCTACGAGCAGTACTTC.

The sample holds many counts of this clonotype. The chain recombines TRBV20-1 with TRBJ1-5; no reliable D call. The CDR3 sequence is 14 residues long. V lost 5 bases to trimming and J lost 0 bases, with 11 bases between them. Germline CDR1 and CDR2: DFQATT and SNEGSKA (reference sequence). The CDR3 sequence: CSAQDGNSNQPQHF. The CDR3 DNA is TGCAGTGCTCAGGACGGTAATAGCAATCAGCCCCAGCATTTT.

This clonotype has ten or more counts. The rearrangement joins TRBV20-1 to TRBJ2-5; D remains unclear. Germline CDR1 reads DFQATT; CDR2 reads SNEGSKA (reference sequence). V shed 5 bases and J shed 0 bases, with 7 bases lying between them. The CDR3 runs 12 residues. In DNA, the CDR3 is TGCAGTGCTCCTCGCTACCAAGAGACCCAGTACTTC. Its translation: CSAPRYQETQYF.

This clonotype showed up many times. The CDR3, as DNA: TGCAGTGCCCGGGACAGGGTGGCGGGTGAAGCTTTCTTT. It yields the protein CSARDRVAGEAFF. The chain joins TRBV20-1 to TRBJ1-1; 9 bases match TRBD1. The CDR3 contains 13 residues. The trim removed 6 bases at V and 7 bases at J, leaving 9 bases unmatched. The germline V gene encodes CDR1 DFQATT and CDR2 SNEGSKA (reference sequence).

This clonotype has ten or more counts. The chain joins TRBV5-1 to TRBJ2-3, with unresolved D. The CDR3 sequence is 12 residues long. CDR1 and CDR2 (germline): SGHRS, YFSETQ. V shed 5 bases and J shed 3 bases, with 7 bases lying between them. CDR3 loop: CASSLTTDTQYF. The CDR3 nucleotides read TGCGCCAGCAGTTTGACGACAGATACGCAGTATTTT.

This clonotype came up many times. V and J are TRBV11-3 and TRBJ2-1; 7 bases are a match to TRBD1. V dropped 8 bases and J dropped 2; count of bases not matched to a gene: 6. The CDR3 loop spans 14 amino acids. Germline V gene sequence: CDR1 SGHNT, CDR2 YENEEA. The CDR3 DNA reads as TGTGCCAGCGGCATGGGACAGACCTACAATGAGCAGTTCTTC. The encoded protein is CASGMGQTYNEQFF. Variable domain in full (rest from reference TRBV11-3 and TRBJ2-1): EAGVVQSPRYKIIEKKQPVAFWCNPISGHNTLYWYLQNLGQGPELLIRYENEEAVDDSQLPKDRFSAERLKGVDSTLKIQPAELGDSAVYLCASGMGQTYNEQFFGPGTRLTVL.

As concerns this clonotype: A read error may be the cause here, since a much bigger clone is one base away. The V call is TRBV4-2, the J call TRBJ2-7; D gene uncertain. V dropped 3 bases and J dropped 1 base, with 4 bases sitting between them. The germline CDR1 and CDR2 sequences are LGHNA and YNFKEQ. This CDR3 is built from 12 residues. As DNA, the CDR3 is TGTGCCAGCAGCCATCAGTCCTACGAGCAGTACTTC. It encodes CASSHQSYEQYF.

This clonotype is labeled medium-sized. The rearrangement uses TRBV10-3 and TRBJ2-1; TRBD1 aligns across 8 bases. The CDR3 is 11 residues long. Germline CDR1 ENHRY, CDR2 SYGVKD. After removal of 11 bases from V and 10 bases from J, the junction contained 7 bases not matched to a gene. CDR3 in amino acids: CAVQGTGEQFF. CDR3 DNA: TGTGCCGTCCAAGGGACAGGAGAGCAGTTCTTC.

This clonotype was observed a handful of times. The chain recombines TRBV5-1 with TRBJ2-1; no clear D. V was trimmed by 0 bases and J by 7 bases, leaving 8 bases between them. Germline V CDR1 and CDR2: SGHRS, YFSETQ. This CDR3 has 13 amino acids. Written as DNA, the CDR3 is TGCGCCAGCAGCTTGGAAAGGTGGAATGAGCAGTTCTTC. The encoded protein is CASSLERWNEQFF.

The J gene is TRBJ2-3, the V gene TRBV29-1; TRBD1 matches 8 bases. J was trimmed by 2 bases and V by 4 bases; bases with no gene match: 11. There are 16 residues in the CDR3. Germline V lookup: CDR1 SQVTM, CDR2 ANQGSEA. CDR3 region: CSVAQGALTYTDTQYF. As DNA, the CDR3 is TGCAGCGTTGCCCAGGGGGCCTTAACATACACAGATACGCAGTATTTT.

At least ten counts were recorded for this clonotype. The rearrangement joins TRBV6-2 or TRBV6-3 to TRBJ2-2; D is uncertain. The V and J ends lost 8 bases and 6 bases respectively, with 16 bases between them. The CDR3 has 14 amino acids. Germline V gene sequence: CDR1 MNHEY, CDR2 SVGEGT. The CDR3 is CASLSVSLSGELFF. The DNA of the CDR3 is TGTGCCAGCCTCAGCGTTTCGCTTTCCGGGGAGCTGTTTTTT.

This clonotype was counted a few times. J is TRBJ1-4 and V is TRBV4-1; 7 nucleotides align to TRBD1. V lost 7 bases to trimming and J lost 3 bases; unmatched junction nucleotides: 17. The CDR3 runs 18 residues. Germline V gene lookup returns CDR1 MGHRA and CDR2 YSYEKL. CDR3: CASTKTLGQGVSNEKLFF. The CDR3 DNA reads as TGCGCCAGCACCAAGACCCTAGGGCAGGGGGTGTCTAATGAAAAACTGTTTTTT.

The CDR3 loop reads CASSYSYEQYF. Here the CDR3 DNA reads TGCGCCAGCAGCTACTCCTACGAGCAGTACTTC. The chain links TRBV5-1 to TRBJ2-7; D not resolved. The V end lost 3 bases, the J end lost 0 bases, and 1 base lay between the germline ends. This CDR3 is built from 11 residues. The germline CDR1 and CDR2 sequences are SGHRS and YFSETQ.

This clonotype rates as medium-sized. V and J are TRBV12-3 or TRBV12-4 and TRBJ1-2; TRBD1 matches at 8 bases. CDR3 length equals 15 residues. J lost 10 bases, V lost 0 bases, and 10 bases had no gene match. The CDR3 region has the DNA TGTGCCAGCAGTTTAGCCCCCGGGGACAGGAACGTCTACACCTTC. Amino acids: CASSLAPGDRNVYTF.

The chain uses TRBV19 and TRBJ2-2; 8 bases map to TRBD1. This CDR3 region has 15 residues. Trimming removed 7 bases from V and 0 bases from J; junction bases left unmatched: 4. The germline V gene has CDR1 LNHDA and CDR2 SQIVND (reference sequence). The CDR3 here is CASTTDRANTGELFF. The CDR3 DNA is TGTGCCAGTACCACGGACAGGGCGAACACCGGGGAGCTGTTTTTT.

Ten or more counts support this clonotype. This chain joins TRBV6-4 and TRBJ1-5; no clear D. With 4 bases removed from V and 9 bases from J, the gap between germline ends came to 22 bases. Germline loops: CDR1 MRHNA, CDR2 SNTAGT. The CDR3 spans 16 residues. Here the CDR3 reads CASSVPARASPGPQHF. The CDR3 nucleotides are TGTGCCAGCAGTGTTCCTGCGCGGGCCTCACCAGGGCCCCAGCATTTT.

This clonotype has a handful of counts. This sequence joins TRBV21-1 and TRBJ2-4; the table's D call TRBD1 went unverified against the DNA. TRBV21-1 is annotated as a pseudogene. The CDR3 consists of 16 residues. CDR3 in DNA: TGTGCCAGCAGCTCCCGACAGAATTTAAACAAAAACATTCAGTACTTC. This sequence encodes CASSSRQNLNKNIQYF.

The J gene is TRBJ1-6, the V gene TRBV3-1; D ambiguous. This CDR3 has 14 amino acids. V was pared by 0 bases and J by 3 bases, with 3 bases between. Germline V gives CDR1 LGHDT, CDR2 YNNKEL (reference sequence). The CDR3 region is CASSQEVYNSPLHF. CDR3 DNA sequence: TGTGCCAGCAGCCAAGAAGTCTATAATTCACCCCTCCACTTT.

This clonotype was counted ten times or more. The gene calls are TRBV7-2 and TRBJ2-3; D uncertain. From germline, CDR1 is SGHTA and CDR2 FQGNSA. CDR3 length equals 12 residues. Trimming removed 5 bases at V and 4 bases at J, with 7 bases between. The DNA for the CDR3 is TGTGCCAGCAGCCTCGATTCAGATACGCAGTATTTT. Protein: CASSLDSDTQYF.

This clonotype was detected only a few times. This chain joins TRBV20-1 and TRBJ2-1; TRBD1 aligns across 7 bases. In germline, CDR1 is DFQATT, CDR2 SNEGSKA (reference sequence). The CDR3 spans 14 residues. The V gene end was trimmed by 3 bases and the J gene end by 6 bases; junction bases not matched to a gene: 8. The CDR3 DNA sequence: TGCAGTGCTAGGGAAAACAGGGGCGGCAATGAGCAGTTCTTC. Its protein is CSARENRGGNEQFF.

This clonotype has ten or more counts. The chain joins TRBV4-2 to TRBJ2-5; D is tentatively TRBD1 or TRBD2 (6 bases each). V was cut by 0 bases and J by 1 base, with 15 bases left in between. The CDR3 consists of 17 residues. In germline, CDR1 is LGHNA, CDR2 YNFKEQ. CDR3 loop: CASSQDSGGRLQETQYF. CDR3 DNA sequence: TGTGCCAGCAGCCAAGATTCCGGGGGCCGACTCCAAGAGACCCAGTACTTC.

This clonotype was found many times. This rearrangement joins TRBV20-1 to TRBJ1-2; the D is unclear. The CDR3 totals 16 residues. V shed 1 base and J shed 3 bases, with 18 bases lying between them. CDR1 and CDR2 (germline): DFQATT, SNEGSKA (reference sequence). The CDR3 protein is CSARAPMSKSHYGYTF. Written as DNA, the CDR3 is TGCAGTGCTAGAGCCCCAATGAGCAAGTCCCACTATGGCTACACCTTC.

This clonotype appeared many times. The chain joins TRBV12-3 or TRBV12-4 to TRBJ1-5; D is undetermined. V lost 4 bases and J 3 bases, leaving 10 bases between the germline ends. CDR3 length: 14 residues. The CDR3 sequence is CASSSYPHNQPQHF. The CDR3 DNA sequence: TGTGCCAGCAGTTCCTACCCCCACAATCAGCCCCAGCATTTT.